One sample yielded the 8 T cell receptor beta chains listed below, sequenced in a study of CD8+ T cells in alopecia areata. cDNA reverse transcribed from extracted RNA served as the sequencing template. The repertoire was sequenced with immunoSEQ multiplex PCR; TCRdb's copy has only in-frame clones and lacks some. The sample consists of roughly 120,000 clones, 55% to 65% of them appearing once. Sequenced sample: CD4+ T cells sorted from blood. All receptors derive from a human donor in good health.

This clone was picked up a small number of times. CDR3 in amino acids: CAISGTSDWAYGYTF. In DNA, the CDR3 is TGTGCCATCAGTGGCACCTCGGACTGGGCCTATGGCTACACCTTC. The chain is built from TRBV10-3 and TRBJ1-2; no reliable D call. The V end was cut by 4 bases, the J end by 4 bases, with 16 bases between. Germline V gene sequence: CDR1 ENHRY, CDR2 SYGVKD. The CDR3 has 15 residues.

The chain is built from TRBV10-3 and TRBJ2-3; 9 nucleotides agree with TRBD2. CDR1 and CDR2 (germline): ENHRY, SYGVKD. V shed 11 bases, J shed 4 bases, and the junction held 10 bases outside the gene matches. The CDR3 sequence is 14 residues long. The CDR3 DNA sequence: TGTGCCGCTAAGCCAGCGGGGGGCTCAGATACGCAGTATTTT. Encoded protein: CAAKPAGGSDTQYF.

The chain uses TRBV29-1 and TRBJ2-1, with D perhaps matching TRBD2 (6 bases). CDR3 size: 13 residues. Germline assignment: CDR1 SQVTM and CDR2 ANQGSEA. Trimming stripped 5 bases from V and 0 bases from J, with 8 bases between. The CDR3 DNA sequence: TGCAGCGTTCGGGGGAGCTCCTACAATGAGCAGTTCTTC. This gives the protein CSVRGSSYNEQFF.

At least ten counts were recorded for this clone. The V and J genes are TRBV7-8 and TRBJ1-3; D unresolved. The V gene's germline CDR1 is SGHVS and CDR2 FQNEAQ. This CDR3 region has 14 residues. The germline V and J ends were trimmed by 5 bases and 1 base, with 9 bases remaining between them. CDR3 coding DNA: TGTGCCAGCAGCCAGCAGCTATCTGGAAACACCATATATTTT. Its protein is CASSQQLSGNTIYF.

The chain has TRBV2 and TRBJ1-1, with D unresolved. Germline CDR1 is SNHLY and CDR2 is FYNNEI. The CDR3 covers 13 residues. The germline V and J ends were trimmed by 7 bases and 2 bases, with 11 bases remaining between them. DNA of the CDR3: TGTGCCAGCACCAGCACAGTCAACACTGAAGCTTTCTTT. Translating gives CASTSTVNTEAFF.

V and J are TRBV6-6 and TRBJ2-7; D unresolved. Deletions cut 7 bases from V and 0 bases from J, with 7 bases between. In germline, CDR1 is MNHNY, CDR2 SVGAGI (reference sequence). This CDR3 spans 12 amino acids. CDR3 loop: CASTGGSYEQYF. As DNA, the CDR3 is TGTGCCAGCACTGGTGGCTCCTACGAGCAGTACTTC.

This chain connects TRBV18 to TRBJ1-1, with D unclear. This CDR3 contains 14 residues. CDR1 and CDR2 (germline): KGHSH, LQKENI. The V and J ends lost 0 bases and 1 base respectively, with 6 bases between them. CDR3 sequence (DNA): TGTGCCAGCTCACCACCGCCAGGGAACACTGAAGCTTTCTTT. Protein: CASSPPPGNTEAFF.

The rearrangement joins TRBV7-9 to TRBJ1-5; the D is unclear. V was shortened by 3 bases and J by 0 bases, with 6 bases between the two germline ends. The CDR3 length is 14 residues. Germline V lookup: CDR1 SEHNR, CDR2 FQNEAQ (reference sequence). The DNA for the CDR3 is TGTGCCAGCAGCTTCGGGAATAGCAATCAGCCCCAGCATTTT. This gives the protein CASSFGNSNQPQHF.